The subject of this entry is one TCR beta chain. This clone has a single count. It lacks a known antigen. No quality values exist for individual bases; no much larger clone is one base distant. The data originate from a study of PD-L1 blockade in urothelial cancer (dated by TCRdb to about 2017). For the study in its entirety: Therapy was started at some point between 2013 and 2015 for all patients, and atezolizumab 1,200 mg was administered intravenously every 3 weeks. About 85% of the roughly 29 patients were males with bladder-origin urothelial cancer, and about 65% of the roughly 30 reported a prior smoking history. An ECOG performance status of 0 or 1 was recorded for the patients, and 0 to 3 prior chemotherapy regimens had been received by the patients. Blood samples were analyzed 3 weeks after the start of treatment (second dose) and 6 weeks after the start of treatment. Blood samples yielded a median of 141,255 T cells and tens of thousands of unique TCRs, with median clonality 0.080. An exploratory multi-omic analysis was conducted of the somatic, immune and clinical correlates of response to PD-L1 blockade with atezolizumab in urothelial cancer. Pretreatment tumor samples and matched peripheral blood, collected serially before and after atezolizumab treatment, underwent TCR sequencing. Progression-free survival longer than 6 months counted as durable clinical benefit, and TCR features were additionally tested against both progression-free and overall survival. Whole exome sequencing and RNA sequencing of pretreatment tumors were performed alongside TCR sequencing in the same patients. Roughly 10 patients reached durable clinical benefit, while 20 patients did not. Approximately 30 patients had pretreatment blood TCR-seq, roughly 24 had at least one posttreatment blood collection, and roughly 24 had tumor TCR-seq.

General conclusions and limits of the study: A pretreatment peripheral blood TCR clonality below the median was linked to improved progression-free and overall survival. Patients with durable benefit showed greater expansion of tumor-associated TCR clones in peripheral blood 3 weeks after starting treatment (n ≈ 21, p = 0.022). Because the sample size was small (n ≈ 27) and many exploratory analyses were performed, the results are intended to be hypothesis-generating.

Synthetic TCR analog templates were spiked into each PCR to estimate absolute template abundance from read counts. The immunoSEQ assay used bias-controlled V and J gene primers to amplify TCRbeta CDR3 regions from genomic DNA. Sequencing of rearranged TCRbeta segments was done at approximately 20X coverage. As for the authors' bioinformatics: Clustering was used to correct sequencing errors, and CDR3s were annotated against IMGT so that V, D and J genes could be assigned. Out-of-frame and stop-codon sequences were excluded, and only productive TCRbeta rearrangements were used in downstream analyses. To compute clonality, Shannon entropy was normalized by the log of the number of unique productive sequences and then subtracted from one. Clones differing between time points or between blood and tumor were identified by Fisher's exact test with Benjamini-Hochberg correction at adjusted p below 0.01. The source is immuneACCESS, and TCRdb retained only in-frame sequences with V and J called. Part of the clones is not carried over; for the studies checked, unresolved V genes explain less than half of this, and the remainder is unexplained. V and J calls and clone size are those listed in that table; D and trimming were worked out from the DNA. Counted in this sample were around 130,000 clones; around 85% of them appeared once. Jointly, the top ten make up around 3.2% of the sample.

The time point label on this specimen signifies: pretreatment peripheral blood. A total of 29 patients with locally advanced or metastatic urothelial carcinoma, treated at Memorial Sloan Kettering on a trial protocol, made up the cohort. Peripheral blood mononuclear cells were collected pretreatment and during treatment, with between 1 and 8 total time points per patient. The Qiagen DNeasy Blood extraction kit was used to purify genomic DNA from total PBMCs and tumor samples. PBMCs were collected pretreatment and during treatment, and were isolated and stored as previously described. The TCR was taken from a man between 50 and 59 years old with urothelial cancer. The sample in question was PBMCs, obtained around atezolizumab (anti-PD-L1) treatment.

The CDR3 sequence is CASSLFSGSSDTQYF. The DNA sequence is as follows: TGTGCCAGCAGCTTATTCAGCGGGAGTTCAGATACGCAGTATTTT. Recombination connected TRBV7-3 to TRBJ2-3, with 8 central nucleotides matching TRBD2. CDR3 length: 15 amino acids, cysteine to phenylalanine. The retained sequence is limited to the CDR3, 45 bases, with the frame set at the first base. Relative to germline, V is missing 2 bases and J is missing 4 bases, with 5 bases of the junction outside any gene match. For CDR1 and CDR2, the germline V gene lists SGHTA and FQGTGA.